What follows is one T cell receptor (beta chain) and its context. Antigen specificity is unknown. This entry comes from a study of PD-1 blockade in classical Hodgkin lymphoma. Findings of the study overall: Complete responders entered with baseline diversity on par with newly diagnosed patients, the results showed.

This CDR3 has 14 amino acids. Per germline, CDR1 MNHEY and CDR2 SVGAGI. Trimming left V 5 bases short and J 3 bases short, with 11 bases between. With no exception, relapse followed autologous stem cell transplantation in all patients, and brentuximab vedotin exposure varied. TCRdb keeps only in-frame clones here, not all; method: immunoSEQ multiplex PCR. The profile covers 50,000 or so clones, with around 73% appearing a single time and more than 12% taken by the ten largest. The genes are TRBV6-5 and TRBJ1-3, with D unresolved. This TCR derives from a human donor with classical Hodgkin lymphoma. Sequenced material: peripheral blood mononuclear cells (PBMCs), taken before the second cycle of nivolumab. The CDR3 region has the DNA TGTGCCAGCAGTCCAGGATCACTTGGAAACACCATATATTTT. Protein: CASSPGSLGNTIYF.